A single sample is the source of the 13 T cell receptor beta chains below, sequenced in a study of T cells in Graves' hyperthyroidism and ophthalmopathy. From RNA transcripts, TCR beta CDR3 regions were amplified. In the first-round RT-PCR of the TCR CDR3, the HTBI primer set was used. TCRdb re-called the multiplex PCR reads with MiXCR, one entry per CDR3 protein. The table lists around 520,000 distinct CDR3 sequences, 12% to 15% of them singletons. The material sequenced was blood. The receptor source for this set is a woman between 40 and 55 years old with Graves' hyperthyroidism.

This clonotype has ten or more counts. The chain employs TRBV2 and TRBJ2-1; TRBD2 matches 9 bases. Per germline, CDR1 SNHLY and CDR2 FYNNEI. Trimming cost V 0 bases and J 8 bases; bases outside gene matches: 11. This CDR3 is 17 amino acids long. The CDR3: CASSEARLAVRGDEQFF. Here the CDR3 DNA reads TGTGCCAGCAGTGAAGCTAGACTAGCGGTGCGGGGGGATGAGCAGTTCTTC. Looking up the rest from reference TRBV2 and TRBJ2-1 gives the full variable domain: EPEVTQTPSHQVTQMGQEVILRCVPISNHLYFYWYRQILGQKVEFLVSFYNNEISEKSEIFDDQFSVERPDGSNFTLKIRSTKLEDSAMYFCASSEARLAVRGDEQFFGPGTRLTVL.

This clonotype was counted at least ten times. The V call is TRBV20-1, the J call TRBJ2-1, with 9 bases lining up with TRBD2. Germline values: CDR1 DFQATT, CDR2 SNEGSKA (reference sequence). The CDR3 extends over 13 amino acids. With 7 bases clipped from V and 7 bases from J, the junction kept 8 bases outside the gene matches. CDR3 DNA: TGCAGTGTTCTAAGACTAGCGGTAAATGAGCAGTTCTTC. Protein sequence: CSVLRLAVNEQFF.

This clonotype was found many times. This chain joins TRBV10-3 and TRBJ2-7, with 9 bases identical to TRBD1. The V gene end was trimmed by 2 bases and the J gene end by 2 bases; junction bases not matched to a gene: 4. The CDR3 loop spans 15 amino acids. Germline loops: CDR1 ENHRY, CDR2 SYGVKD. In DNA form, the CDR3 reads TGTGCCATCAGTGAGCCGGGACAGGGACCCTACGAGCAGTACTTC. Amino acids: CAISEPGQGPYEQYF.

This clonotype was seen ten or more times. The chain has TRBV27 and TRBJ2-1, with 7 bases that match TRBD1. This CDR3 contains 13 residues. V trimming: 3 bases; J trimming: 7 bases; junction bases outside the gene matches: 3. CDR1 and CDR2 (germline): MNHEY, SMNVEV (reference sequence). CDR3 loop: CASSFQTGNEQFF. The CDR3 DNA is TGTGCCAGCAGTTTTCAGACAGGGAATGAGCAGTTCTTC.

The gene calls are TRBV7-8 and TRBJ1-5; 9 positions agree with TRBD1. Germline CDR1 is SGHVS and CDR2 is FQNEAQ. The CDR3 contains 17 residues. The V and J ends lost 5 bases and 1 base, in that order; junction bases with no gene match: 9. The CDR3 nucleotides are TGTGCCAGCAGCACCCAACTAGGGACAGGGAGCAATCAGCCCCAGCATTTT. This sequence encodes CASSTQLGTGSNQPQHF.

This clonotype was observed at least ten times. The chain has TRBV30 and TRBJ1-2; D is possibly TRBD1 (5 bases). From germline, CDR1 is GTSNPN and CDR2 SVGIG (reference sequence). CDR3 size: 13 residues. V was trimmed by 0 bases and J by 6 bases, leaving 11 bases between them. The CDR3 sequence is CAWSVPWGDGYTF. The DNA of the CDR3 is TGTGCCTGGAGTGTTCCTTGGGGCGATGGCTACACCTTC.

Concerning this clonotype itself: The junction differs from germline at one of its ends, possibly a read error. This chain uses TRBV7-7 with TRBJ2-3; 10 positions agree with TRBD2. CDR3 length equals 16 residues. CDR1 is SSHAT, CDR2 FNYEAQ, per germline (reference sequence). CDR3 region: CASSQSSGRSTDTQYF. The CDR3 DNA reads as TGTGCTAGCAGCCAGAGTAGCGGGAGGTCCACAGATACGCAGTATTTT.

The chain carries TRBV20-1 and TRBJ1-2; D uncertain. CDR1 is DFQATT, CDR2 SNEGSKA, per germline (reference sequence). Trimming removed 6 bases from V and 8 bases from J, with 19 bases in between. This CDR3 is 13 amino acids long. The CDR3 DNA reads as TGCAGTGCCCATGAGGGTTTAACCGACGGCTACACCTTC. It specifies CSAHEGLTDGYTF.

This clonotype was counted between two and nine times. V usage is TRBV4-1 and J usage is TRBJ2-3; no firm D call. Germline values: CDR1 MGHRA, CDR2 YSYEKL. Trimming took 0 bases from V and 5 from J, leaving 9 bases between them. The CDR3 has 14 residues. The CDR3 coding sequence is TGCGCCAGCAGCCAAGATGCCCCCCAAGATACGCAGTATTTT. Its translation: CASSQDAPQDTQYF.

This clonotype appeared many times. The V and J genes are TRBV3-1 and TRBJ2-4; 10 nucleotides align to TRBD2. The CDR3 totals 15 residues. J gave up 11 bases and V 4 bases, and 11 bases lay outside the gene matches. CDR1 LGHDT and CDR2 YNNKEL come from the germline V gene (reference sequence). The CDR3: CASSPMSGRASVQYF. Here the CDR3 DNA reads TGTGCCAGCAGCCCTATGAGCGGGAGGGCCTCTGTTCAGTACTTC.

The chain joins TRBV28 to TRBJ1-2; TRBD1 matches 9 bases. CDR3 length: 16 amino acids. Germline V gives CDR1 MDHEN, CDR2 SYDVKM. V dropped 7 bases and J dropped 4; count of bases not matched to a gene: 13. In DNA form, the CDR3 reads TGTGCCAGCACTTCAGGGGGGACAGGGCGGCTCTATGGCTACACCTTC. This encodes CASTSGGTGRLYGYTF.

This clonotype appeared a few times. The chain carries TRBV7-9 and TRBJ2-1; 8 nucleotides align to TRBD2. The CDR3 spans 14 residues. Per the germline V gene, CDR1 is SEHNR and CDR2 is FQNEAQ (reference sequence). V trimming: 5 bases; J trimming: 9 bases; junction bases outside the gene matches: 9. The CDR3 DNA follows: TGTGCCAGCAGCAGAGCGGGAGTTGTTGCTGAGCAGTTCTTC. As protein: CASSRAGVVAEQFF.

This clonotype was seen only a few times. The CDR3 spells CASSDRAGSTDTQYF. The DNA of the CDR3 is TGTGCCAGCAGTGATCGGGCGGGAAGTACAGATACGCAGTATTTT. The V gene is TRBV6-1, the J gene TRBJ2-3, with D perhaps matching TRBD2 (6 bases). Trimming pared 3 bases from V and 3 bases from J, leaving 13 bases between. CDR3 length: 15 amino acids. Germline V gene lookup returns CDR1 MNHNS and CDR2 SASEGT.